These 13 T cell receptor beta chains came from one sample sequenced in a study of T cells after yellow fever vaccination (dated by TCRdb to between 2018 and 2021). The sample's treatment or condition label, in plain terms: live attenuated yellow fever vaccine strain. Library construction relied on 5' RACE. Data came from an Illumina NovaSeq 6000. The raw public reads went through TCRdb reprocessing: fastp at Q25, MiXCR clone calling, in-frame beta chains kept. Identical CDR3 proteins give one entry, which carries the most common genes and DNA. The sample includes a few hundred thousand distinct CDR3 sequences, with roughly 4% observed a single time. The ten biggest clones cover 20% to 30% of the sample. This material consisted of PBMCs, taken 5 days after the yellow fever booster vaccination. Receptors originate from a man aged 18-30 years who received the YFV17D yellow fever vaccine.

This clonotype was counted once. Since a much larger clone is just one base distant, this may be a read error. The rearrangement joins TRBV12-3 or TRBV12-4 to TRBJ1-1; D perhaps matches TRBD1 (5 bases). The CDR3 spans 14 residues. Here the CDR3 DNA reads TGTGCCAGCTCTCCGGGGACTTTGAACTCTGAAGCTTTCTTT. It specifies CASSPGTLNSEAFF.

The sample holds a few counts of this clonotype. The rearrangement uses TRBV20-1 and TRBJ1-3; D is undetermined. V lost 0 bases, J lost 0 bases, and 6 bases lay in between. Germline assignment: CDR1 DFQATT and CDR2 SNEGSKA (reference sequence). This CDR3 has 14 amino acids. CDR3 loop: CSARDESSGNTIYF. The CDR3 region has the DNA TGCAGTGCTAGAGATGAGAGCTCTGGAAACACCATATATTTT.

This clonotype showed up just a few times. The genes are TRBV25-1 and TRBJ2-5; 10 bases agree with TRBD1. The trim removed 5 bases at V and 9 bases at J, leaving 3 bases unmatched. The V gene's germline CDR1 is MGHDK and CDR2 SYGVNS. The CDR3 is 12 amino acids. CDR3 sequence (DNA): TGTGCCAGCAGTCCTGACAGGGGGCCCCAGTACTTC. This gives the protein CASSPDRGPQYF. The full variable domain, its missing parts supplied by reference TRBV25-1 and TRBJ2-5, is EADIYQTPRYLVIGTGKKITLECSQTMGHDKMYWYQQDPGMELHLIHYSYGVNSTEKGDLSSESTVSRIRTEHFPLTLESARPSHTSQYLCASSPDRGPQYFGPGTRLLVL.

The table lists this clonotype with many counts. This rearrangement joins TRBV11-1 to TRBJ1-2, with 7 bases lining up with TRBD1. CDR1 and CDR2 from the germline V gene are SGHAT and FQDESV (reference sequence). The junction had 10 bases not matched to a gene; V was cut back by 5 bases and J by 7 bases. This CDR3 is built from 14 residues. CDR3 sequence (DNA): TGTGCCAGCAGCCCGGGACAGAGAGTACGTGGCTACACCTTC. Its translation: CASSPGQRVRGYTF.

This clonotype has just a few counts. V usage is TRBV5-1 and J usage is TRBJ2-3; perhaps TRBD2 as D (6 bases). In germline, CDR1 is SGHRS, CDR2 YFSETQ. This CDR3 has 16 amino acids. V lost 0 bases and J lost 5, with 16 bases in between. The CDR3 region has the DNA TGCGCCAGCAGCTTGGAGGGGACTTCAAAGGGAGATACGCAGTATTTT. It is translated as CASSLEGTSKGDTQYF.

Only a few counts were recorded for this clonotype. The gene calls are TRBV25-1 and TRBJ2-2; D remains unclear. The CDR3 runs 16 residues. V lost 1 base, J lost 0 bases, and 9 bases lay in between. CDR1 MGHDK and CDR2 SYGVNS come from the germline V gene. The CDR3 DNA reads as TGTGCCAGCAGTGAATTTGCCAGTACGAACACCGGGGAGCTGTTTTTT. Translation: CASSEFASTNTGELFF.

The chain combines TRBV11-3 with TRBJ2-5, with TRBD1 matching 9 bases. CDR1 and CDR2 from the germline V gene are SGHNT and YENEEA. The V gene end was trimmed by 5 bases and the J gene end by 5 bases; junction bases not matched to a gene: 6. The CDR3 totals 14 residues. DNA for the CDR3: TGTGCCAGCAGCCGGGGACAGGGCTATGAGACCCAGTACTTC. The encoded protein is CASSRGQGYETQYF.

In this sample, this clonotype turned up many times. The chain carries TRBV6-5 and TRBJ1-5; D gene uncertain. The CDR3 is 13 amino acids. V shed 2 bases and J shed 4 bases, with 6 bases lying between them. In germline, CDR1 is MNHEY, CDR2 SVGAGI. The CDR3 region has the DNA TGTGCCAGCAGTTACAACAGTAATCAGCCCCAGCATTTT. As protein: CASSYNSNQPQHF.

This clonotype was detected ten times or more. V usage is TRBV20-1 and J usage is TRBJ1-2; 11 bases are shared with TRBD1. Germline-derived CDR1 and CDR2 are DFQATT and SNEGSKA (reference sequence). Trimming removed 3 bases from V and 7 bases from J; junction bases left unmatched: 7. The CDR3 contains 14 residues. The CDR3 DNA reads TGCAGTGCTAGTGGCGGACAGGGGGCTTTTGGCTACACCTTC. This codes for CSASGGQGAFGYTF.

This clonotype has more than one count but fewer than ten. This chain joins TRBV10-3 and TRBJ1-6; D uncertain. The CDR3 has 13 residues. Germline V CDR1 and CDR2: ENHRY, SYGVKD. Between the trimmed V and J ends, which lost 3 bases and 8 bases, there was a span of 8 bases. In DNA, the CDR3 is TGTGCCATCAGTGATTCAAGGGATTCACCCCTCCACTTT. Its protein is CAISDSRDSPLHF.

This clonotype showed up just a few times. The CDR3 loop reads CSVKAQGQIQPQHF. DNA of the CDR3: TGCAGTGTAAAGGCCCAGGGTCAAATTCAGCCCCAGCATTTT. The rearrangement uses TRBV20-1 and TRBJ1-5; weak D call: TRBD1 (5 bases). The CDR3 covers 14 residues. Germline-derived CDR1 and CDR2 are DFQATT and SNEGSKA (reference sequence). Between the trimmed V and J ends, which lost 7 bases and 6 bases, there was a span of 19 bases.

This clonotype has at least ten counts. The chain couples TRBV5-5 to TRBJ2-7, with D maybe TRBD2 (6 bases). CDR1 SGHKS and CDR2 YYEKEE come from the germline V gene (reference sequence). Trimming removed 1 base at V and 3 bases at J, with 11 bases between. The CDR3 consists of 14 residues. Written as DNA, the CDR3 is TGTGCCAGCAGCTTGCCGGGAGCCAGCTACGAGCAGTACTTC. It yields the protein CASSLPGASYEQYF.

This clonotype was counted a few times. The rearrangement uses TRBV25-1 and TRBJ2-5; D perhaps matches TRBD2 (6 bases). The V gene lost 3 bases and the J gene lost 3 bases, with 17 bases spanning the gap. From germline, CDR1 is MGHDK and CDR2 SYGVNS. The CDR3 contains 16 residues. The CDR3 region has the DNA TGTGCCAGCAGTGATTCCTACGGAACGGGGGAAGAGACCCAGTACTTC. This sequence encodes CASSDSYGTGEETQYF.